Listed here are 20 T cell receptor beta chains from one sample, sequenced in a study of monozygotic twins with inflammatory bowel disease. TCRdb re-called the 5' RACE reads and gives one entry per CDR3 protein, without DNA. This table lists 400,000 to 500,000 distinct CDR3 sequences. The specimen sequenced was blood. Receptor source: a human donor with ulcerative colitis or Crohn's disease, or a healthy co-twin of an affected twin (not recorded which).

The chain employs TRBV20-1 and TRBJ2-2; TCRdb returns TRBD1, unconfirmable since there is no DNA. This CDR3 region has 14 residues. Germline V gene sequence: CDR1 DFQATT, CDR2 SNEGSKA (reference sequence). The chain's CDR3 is CSARGQSNTGELFF.

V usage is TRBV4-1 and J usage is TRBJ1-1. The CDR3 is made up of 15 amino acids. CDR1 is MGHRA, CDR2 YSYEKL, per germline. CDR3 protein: CASRQEGSRNTEAFF.

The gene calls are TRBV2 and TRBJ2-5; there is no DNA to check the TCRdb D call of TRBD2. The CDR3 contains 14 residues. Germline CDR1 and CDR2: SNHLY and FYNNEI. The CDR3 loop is CASSTRGDQETQYF.

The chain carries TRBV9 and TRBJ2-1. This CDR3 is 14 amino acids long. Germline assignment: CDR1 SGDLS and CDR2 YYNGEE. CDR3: CASSVEGSVDEQFF.

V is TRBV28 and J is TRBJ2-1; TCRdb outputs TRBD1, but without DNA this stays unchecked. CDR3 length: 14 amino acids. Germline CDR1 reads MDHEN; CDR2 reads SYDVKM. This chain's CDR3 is CASTRDRGQIEQFF.

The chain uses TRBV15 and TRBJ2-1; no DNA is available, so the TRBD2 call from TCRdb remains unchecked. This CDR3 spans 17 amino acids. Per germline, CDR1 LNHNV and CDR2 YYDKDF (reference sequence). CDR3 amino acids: CATSLLAAAARRNEQFF.

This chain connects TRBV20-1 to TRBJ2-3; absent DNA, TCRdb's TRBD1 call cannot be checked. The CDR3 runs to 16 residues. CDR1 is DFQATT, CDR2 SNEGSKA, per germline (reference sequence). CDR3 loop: CSARDRGGLSTDTQYF.

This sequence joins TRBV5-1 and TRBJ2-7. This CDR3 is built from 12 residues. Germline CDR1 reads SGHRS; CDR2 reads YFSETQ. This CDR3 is CASSENIYEQYF.

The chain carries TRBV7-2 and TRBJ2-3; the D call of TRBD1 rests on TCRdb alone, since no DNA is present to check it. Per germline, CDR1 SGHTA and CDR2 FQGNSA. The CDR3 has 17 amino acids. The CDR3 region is CASGASSLGGGRYTQYF.

The CDR3 here is CASSHPREPNIQYF. The rearrangement links TRBV4-2 to TRBJ2-4; absent DNA, TCRdb's TRBD2 call cannot be checked. CDR1 LGHNA and CDR2 YNFKEQ come from the germline V gene. CDR3 length: 14 amino acids.

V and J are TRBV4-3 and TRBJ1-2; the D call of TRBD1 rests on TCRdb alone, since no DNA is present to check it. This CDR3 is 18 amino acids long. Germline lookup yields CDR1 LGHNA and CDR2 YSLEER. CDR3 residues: CASSQELPGGPSNYGYTF.

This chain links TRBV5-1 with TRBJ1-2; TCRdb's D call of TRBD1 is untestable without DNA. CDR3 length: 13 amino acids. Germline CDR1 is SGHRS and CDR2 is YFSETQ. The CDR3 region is CASSGGTGHGYTF.

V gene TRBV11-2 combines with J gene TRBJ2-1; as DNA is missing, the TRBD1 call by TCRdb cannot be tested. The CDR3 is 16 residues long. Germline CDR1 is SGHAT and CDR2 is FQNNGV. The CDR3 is CASSLVGTGAGNEQFF.

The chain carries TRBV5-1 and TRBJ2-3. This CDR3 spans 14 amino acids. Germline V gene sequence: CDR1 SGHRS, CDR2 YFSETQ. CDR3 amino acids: CASSLMVFSDTQYF.

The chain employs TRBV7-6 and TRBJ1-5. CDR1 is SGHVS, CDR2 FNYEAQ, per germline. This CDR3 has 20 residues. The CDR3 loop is CASSLRARGPGLSRDQPQHF. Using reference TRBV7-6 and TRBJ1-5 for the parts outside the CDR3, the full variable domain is GAGVSQSPRYKVTKRGQDVALRCDPISGHVSLYWYRQALGQGPEFLTYFNYEAQQDKSGLPNDRFSAERPEGSISTLTIQRTEQRDSAMYRCASSLRARGPGLSRDQPQHFGDGTRLSIL.

The CDR3 sequence: CASTGRRDSPLHF. The chain links TRBV2 to TRBJ1-6. In germline, CDR1 is SNHLY, CDR2 FYNNEI. The CDR3 totals 13 residues. Combining the CDR3 with reference TRBV2 and TRBJ1-6 gives the whole variable domain EPEVTQTPSHQVTQMGQEVILRCVPISNHLYFYWYRQILGQKVEFLVSFYNNEISEKSEIFDDQFSVERPDGSNFTLKIRSTKLEDSAMYFCASTGRRDSPLHFGNGTRLTVT.

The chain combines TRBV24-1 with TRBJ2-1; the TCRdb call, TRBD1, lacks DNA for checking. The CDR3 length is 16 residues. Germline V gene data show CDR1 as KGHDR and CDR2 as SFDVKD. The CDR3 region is CATSDPRGASYNEQFF.

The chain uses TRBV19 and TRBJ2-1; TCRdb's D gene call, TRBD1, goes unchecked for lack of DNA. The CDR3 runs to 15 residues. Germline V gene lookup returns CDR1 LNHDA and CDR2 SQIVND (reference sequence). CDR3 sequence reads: CASIGRGSPYNEQFF.

CDR3 sequence reads: CASGRTYEQYF. The genes are TRBV27 and TRBJ2-7. CDR3 length: 11 residues. Germline V gene lookup returns CDR1 MNHEY and CDR2 SMNVEV (reference sequence).

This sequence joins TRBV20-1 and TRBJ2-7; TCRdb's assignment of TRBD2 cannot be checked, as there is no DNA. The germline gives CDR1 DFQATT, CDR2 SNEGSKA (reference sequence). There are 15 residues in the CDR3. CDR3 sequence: CSARVSLAGGYEQYF.